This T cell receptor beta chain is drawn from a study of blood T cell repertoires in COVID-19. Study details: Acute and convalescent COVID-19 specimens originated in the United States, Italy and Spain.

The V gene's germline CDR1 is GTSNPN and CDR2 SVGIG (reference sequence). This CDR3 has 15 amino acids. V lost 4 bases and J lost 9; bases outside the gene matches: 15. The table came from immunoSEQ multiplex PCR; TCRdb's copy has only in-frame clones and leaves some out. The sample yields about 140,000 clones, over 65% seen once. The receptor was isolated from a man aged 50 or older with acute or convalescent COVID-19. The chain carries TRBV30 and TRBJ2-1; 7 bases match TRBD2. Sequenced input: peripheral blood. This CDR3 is CAWIPKRGGLSEQFF. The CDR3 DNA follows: TGTGCCTGGATCCCAAAGCGGGGCGGGCTGAGTGAGCAGTTCTTC.